These 8 T cell receptor beta chains share one sample of origin, sequenced in a study of cytomegalovirus exposure and HLA in healthy donors. The PCR had 60 Vbeta and 13 Jbeta primers. Generated by immunoSEQ multiplex PCR, the TCRdb table keeps only in-frame clones and is missing some. The table lists fewer than 250,000 clones, over 65% of them singletons, with over 1% in the top ten. Input material: PBMCs. These receptor sequences come from a human donor in good health.

V usage is TRBV18 and J usage is TRBJ2-1; 7 positions agree with TRBD1. With V trimmed by 2 bases and J by 6 bases, 7 bases remained unmatched. Per the germline V gene, CDR1 is KGHSH and CDR2 is LQKENI. The CDR3 has 15 residues. CDR3 bases: TGTGCCAGCTCACCAAGGGACAGTCCGGGCAATGAGCAGTTCTTC. This encodes CASSPRDSPGNEQFF.

This clone was observed a few times. The rearrangement links TRBV7-6 to TRBJ2-7; the D is unclear. The germline V gene has CDR1 SGHVS and CDR2 FNYEAQ. V was shortened by 1 base and J by 1 base, with 11 bases between the two germline ends. This CDR3 is built from 15 residues. CDR3 bases: TGTGCCAGCAGCTTAGTCCCAGATACATCCTACGAGCAGTACTTC. Protein product: CASSLVPDTSYEQYF.

The chain has TRBV6-7 and TRBJ2-6; a weak D match, TRBD1 (5 bases). TRBV6-7 is placed among ORFs of uncertain function. Trimming pared 2 bases from V and 4 bases from J, leaving 24 bases between. This CDR3 spans 20 amino acids. DNA for the CDR3: TGTGCCAGCAGTTACGGGCCGCAGGGAAGATCTCGCCCCGGGGCCAACGTCCTGACTTTC. Translated, it gives CASSYGPQGRSRPGANVLTF.

The CDR3 DNA reads as TGTGCCAGCAGTTCTCAGGGATTACGACAGCCCCAGCATTTT. Translated, it gives CASSSQGLRQPQHF. This rearrangement joins TRBV6-5 to TRBJ1-5; a weak D match, TRBD1 (5 bases). The V end was cut by 4 bases, the J end by 7 bases, with 14 bases between. Germline V CDR1 and CDR2: MNHEY, SVGAGI. The CDR3 has 14 residues.

This clone was seen only once. V gene TRBV19 combines with J gene TRBJ2-7, with 12 positions matching TRBD1. The CDR3 consists of 15 residues. After removal of 4 bases from V and 6 bases from J, the junction contained 7 bases not matched to a gene. Germline lookup yields CDR1 LNHDA and CDR2 SQIVND (reference sequence). CDR3 in DNA: TGTGCCAGTAGTACCGGACCGGGACAGGGGGCCGAGCAGTACTTC. This codes for CASSTGPGQGAEQYF.

The V call is TRBV7-3, the J call TRBJ2-1, with TRBD2 matching over 10 bases. The V segment lost 5 bases and the J segment 4 bases; nucleotides outside the gene matches: 14. Germline V gives CDR1 SGHTA, CDR2 FQGTGA. This CDR3 has 18 residues. CDR3 coding DNA: TGTGCCAGCAGCCCGAATACCCCCTTAGCGGGAGGATACAATGAGCAGTTCTTC. Translation: CASSPNTPLAGGYNEQFF.

This clone has just one count. The V gene is TRBV7-9, the J gene TRBJ2-1; no reliable D call. Trimming pared 2 bases from V and 3 bases from J, leaving 5 bases between. Germline assignment: CDR1 SEHNR and CDR2 FQNEAQ (reference sequence). This CDR3 is built from 13 residues. The CDR3, as DNA: TGTGCCAGCAGCTTAACTAACTACAATGAGCAGTTCTTC. It translates to CASSLTNYNEQFF.

V and J are TRBV6-5 and TRBJ2-2; 9 bases align to TRBD1. Trimming removed 2 bases from V and 5 bases from J; junction bases left unmatched: 3. CDR3 length: 15 residues. The V gene's germline CDR1 is MNHEY and CDR2 SVGAGI. Written as DNA, the CDR3 is TGTGCCAGCAGTTACCACAGGGGGCAGACCGGGGAGCTGTTTTTT. This translates into CASSYHRGQTGELFF.